This T cell receptor (beta chain) came from a study of T cells in localized non-small cell lung cancer. General study points: Patients showing higher blood T cell density tended to see longer overall survival. Heterogeneity within the tumor remains possible, as just one region underwent sequencing.

Clones were sequenced by immunoSEQ multiplex PCR, and TCRdb holds only the in-frame ones, with some missing. The sample consists of about 53,000 clones, over 80% of them appearing once. In the case of this clone: What it recognizes is unknown.

Germline CDR1 is SNHLY and CDR2 is FYNNEI. The CDR3 is 13 amino acids. V lost 8 bases, J lost 2 bases, and 13 bases lay in between. V usage is TRBV2 and J usage is TRBJ2-7; a weak D match, TRBD1 (6 bases). The source is a man aged 35 to 69 with stage III lung adenocarcinoma. Sequenced here: peripheral blood mononuclear cells, sampled before any cancer treatment. Written as DNA, the CDR3 is TGTGCCAGCCCCCGGGACACCCCCTACGAGCAGTACTTC. Amino acids: CASPRDTPYEQYF.